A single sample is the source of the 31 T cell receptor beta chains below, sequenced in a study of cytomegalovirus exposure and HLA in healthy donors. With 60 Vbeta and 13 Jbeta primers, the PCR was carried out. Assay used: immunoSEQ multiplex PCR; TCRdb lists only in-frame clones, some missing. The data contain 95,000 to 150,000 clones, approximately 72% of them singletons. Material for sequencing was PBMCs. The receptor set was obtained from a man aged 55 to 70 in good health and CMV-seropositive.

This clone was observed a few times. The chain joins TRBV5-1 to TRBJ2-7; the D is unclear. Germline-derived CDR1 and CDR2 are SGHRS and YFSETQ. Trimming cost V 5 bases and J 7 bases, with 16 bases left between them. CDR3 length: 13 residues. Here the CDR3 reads CASRPNPTSEQYF. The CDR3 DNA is TGCGCCAGCAGGCCCAACCCAACGAGTGAGCAGTACTTC.

The CDR3 loop reads CASSQFPDRAGANVLTF. The CDR3 DNA is TGTGCCAGCAGCCAATTCCCAGACAGGGCTGGGGCCAACGTCCTGACTTTC. V gene TRBV7-9 combines with J gene TRBJ2-6, with 7 bases lining up with TRBD1. Germline V gives CDR1 SEHNR, CDR2 FQNEAQ (reference sequence). J was trimmed by 2 bases and V by 5 bases; bases with no gene match: 9. This CDR3 spans 17 amino acids.

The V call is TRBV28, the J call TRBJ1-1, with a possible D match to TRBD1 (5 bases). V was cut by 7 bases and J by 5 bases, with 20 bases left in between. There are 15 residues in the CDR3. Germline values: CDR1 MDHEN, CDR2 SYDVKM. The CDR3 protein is CASTILTGGGTEAFF. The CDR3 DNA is TGTGCCAGCACCATACTCACGGGGGGAGGAACTGAAGCTTTCTTT.

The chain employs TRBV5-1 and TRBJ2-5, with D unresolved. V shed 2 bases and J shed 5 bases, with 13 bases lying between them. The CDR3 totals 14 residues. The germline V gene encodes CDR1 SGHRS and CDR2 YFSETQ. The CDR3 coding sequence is TGCGCCAGCAGCTTTTTATACGGCGGCGAGACCCAGTACTTC. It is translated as CASSFLYGGETQYF.

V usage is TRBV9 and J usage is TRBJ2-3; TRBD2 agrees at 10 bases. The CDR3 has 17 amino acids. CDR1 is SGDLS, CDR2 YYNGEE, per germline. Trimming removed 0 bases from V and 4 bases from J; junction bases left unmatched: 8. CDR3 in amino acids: CASSVATLAGVADTQYF. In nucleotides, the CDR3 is TGTGCCAGCAGCGTAGCTACCCTAGCGGGGGTTGCAGATACGCAGTATTTT.

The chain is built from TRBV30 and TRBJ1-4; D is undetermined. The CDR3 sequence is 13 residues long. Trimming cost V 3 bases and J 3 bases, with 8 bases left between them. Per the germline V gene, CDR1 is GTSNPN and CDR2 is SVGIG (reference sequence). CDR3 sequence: CAWSAGANEKLFF. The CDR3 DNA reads TGTGCCTGGAGCGCAGGTGCTAATGAAAAACTGTTTTTT.

The CDR3 coding sequence is TGTGCCAGCAGTGAAGGCGGGGGCACTGAAGCTTTCTTT. It codes for CASSEGGGTEAFF. The chain links TRBV2 to TRBJ1-1, with TRBD1 as a possible D gene (5 bases). This CDR3 region has 13 residues. The germline CDR1 and CDR2 sequences are SNHLY and FYNNEI. Trimming took off 1 base at V and 4 bases at J, with 7 bases between the two ends.

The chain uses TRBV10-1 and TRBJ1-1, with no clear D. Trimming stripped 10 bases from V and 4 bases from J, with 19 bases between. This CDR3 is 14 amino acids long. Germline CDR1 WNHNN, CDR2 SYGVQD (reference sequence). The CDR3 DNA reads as TGCGCCATTCCGACGGGAGGAATGGGCACTGAAGCTTTCTTT. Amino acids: CAIPTGGMGTEAFF.

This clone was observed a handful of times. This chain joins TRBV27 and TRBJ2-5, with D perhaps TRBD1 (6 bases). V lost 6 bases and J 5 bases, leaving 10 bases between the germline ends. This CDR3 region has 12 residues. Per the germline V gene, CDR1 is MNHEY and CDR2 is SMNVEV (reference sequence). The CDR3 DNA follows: TGTGCCAGCAGACAGGGTTTCGAGACCCAGTACTTC. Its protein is CASRQGFETQYF.

The CDR3 sequence is CASSLDGRTGELFF. The CDR3 DNA follows: TGCGCCAGCAGCTTGGATGGGAGAACCGGGGAGCTGTTTTTT. The V call is TRBV5-1, the J call TRBJ2-2; tentatively, D is TRBD2 (5 bases). The CDR3 length is 14 residues. The V end lost 0 bases, the J end lost 5 bases, and 8 bases lay between the germline ends. Looked up from germline, CDR1 is SGHRS and CDR2 is YFSETQ.

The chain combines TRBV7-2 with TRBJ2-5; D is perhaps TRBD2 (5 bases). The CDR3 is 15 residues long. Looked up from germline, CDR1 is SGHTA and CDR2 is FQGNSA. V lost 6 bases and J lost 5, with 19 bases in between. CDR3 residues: CASSPRAGWRETQYF. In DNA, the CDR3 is TGTGCCAGCAGTCCCCGGGCCGGGTGGAGGGAGACCCAGTACTTC. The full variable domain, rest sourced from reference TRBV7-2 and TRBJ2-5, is GAGVSQSPSNKVTEKGKDVELRCDPISGHTALYWYRQSLGQGLEFLIYFQGNSAPDKSGLPSDRFSAERTGGSVSTLTIQRTQQEDSAVYLCASSPRAGWRETQYFGPGTRLLVL.

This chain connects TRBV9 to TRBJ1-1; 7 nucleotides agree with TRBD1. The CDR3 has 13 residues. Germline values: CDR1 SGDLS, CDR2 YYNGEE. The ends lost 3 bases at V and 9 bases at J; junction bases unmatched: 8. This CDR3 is CASSDPGQTKAFF. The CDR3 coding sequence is TGTGCCAGCAGCGACCCGGGACAGACCAAAGCTTTCTTT.

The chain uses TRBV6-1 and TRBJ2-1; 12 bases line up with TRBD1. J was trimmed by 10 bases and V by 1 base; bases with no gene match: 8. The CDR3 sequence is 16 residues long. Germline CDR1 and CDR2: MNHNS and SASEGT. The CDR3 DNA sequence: TGTGCCAGCAGTGAAGAGGGACAGGGGGCTTGGAGGGAGCAGTTCTTC. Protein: CASSEEGQGAWREQFF.

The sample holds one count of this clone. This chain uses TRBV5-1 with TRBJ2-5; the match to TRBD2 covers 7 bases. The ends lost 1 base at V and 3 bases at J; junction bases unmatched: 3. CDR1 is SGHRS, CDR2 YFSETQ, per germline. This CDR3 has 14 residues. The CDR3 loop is CASSLRLAEETQYF. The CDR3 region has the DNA TGCGCCAGCAGCTTGCGGCTAGCGGAAGAGACCCAGTACTTC.

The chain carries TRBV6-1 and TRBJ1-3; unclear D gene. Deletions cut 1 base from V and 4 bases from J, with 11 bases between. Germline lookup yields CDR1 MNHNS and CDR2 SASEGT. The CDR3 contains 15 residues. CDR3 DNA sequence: TGTGCCAGCAGTGAAGTTAAAAACACCGGAAACACCATATATTTT. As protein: CASSEVKNTGNTIYF.

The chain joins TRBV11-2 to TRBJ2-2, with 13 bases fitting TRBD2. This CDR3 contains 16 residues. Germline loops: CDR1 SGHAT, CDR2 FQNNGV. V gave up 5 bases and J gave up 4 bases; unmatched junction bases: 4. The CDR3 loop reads CASSLGLAGATGELFF. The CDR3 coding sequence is TGTGCCAGCAGCCTAGGACTAGCGGGGGCCACCGGGGAGCTGTTTTTT.

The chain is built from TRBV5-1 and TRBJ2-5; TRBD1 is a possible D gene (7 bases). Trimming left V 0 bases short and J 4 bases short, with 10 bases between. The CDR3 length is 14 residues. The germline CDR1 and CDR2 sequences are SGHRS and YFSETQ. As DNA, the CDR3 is TGCGCCAGCAGCTTGGGTCAGGGGGGAGAGACCCAGTACTTC. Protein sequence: CASSLGQGGETQYF. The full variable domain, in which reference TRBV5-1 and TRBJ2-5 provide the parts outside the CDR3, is KAGVTQTPRYLIKTRGQQVTLSCSPISGHRSVSWYQQTPGQGLQFLFEYFSETQRNKGNFPGRFSGRQFSNSRSEMNVSTLELGDSALYLCASSLGQGGETQYFGPGTRLLVL.

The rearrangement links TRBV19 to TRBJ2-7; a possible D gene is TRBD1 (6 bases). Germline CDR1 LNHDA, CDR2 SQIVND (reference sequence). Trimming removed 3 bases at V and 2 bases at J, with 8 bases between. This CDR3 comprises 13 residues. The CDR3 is CASSIRGPYEQYF. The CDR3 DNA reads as TGTGCCAGTAGTATCAGGGGACCCTACGAGCAGTACTTC.

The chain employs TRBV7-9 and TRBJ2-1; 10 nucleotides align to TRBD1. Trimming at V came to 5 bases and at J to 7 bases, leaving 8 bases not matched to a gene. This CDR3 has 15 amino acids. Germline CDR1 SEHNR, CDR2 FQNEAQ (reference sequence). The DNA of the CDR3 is TGTGCCAGCAGCCCCTGGGACAGGGGTTGGAATGAGCAGTTCTTC. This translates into CASSPWDRGWNEQFF.

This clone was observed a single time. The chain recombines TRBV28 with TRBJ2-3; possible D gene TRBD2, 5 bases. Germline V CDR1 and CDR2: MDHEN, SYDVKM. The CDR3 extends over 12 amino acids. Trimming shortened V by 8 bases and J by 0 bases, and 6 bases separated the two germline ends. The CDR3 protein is CASGESTDTQYF. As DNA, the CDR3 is TGTGCCAGCGGGGAGAGCACAGATACGCAGTATTTT.

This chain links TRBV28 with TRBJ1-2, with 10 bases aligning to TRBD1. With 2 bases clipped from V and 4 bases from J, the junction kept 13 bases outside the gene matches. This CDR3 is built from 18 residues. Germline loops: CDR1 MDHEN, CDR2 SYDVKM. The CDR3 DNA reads TGTGCCAGCAGTTTAATTTGGGGTGGGACAGGGGAGTTCTATGGCTACACCTTC. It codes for CASSLIWGGTGEFYGYTF.

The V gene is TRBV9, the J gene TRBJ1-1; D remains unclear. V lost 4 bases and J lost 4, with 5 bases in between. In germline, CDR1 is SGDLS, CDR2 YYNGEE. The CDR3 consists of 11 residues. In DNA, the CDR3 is TGTGCCAGCAGCCCACTCACTGAAGCTTTCTTT. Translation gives CASSPLTEAFF.

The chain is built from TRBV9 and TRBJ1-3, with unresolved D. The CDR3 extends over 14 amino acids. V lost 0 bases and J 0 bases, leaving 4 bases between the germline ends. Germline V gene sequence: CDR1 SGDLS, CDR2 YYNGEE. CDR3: CASSVGDSGNTIYF. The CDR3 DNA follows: TGTGCCAGCAGCGTAGGCGACTCTGGAAACACCATATATTTT.

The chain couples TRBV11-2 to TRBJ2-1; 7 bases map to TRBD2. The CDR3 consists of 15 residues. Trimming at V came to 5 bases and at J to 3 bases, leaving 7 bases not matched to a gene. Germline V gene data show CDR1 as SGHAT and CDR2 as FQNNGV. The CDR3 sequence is CASSLTLASYNEQFF. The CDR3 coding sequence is TGTGCCAGCAGCCTCACACTAGCGAGCTACAATGAGCAGTTCTTC.

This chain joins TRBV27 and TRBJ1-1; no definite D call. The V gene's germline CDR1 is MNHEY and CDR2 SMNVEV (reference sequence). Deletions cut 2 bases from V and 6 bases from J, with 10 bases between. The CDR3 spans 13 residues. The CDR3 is CASSLNGGPEAFF. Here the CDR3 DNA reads TGTGCCAGCAGTTTAAATGGTGGCCCTGAAGCTTTCTTT.

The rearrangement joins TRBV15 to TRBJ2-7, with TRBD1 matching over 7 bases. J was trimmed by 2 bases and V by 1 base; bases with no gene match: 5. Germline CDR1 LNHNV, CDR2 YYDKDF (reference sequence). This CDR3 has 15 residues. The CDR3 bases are TGTGCCACCAGCAGAGGGCAGGGGGTGGCCTACGAGCAGTACTTC. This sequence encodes CATSRGQGVAYEQYF.

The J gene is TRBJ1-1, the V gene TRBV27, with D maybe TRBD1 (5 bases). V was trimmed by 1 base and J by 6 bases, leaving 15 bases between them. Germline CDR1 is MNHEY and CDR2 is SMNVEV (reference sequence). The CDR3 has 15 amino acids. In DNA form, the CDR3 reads TGTGCCAGCAGTTTATTTTGGGGCGGTGTCTCTGAAGCTTTCTTT. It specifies CASSLFWGGVSEAFF.

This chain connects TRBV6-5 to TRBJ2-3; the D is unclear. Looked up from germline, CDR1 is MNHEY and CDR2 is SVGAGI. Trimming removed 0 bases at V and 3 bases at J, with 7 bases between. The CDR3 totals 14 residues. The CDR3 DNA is TGTGCCAGCAGTTACTCCCTTAATACAGATACGCAGTATTTT. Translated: CASSYSLNTDTQYF.

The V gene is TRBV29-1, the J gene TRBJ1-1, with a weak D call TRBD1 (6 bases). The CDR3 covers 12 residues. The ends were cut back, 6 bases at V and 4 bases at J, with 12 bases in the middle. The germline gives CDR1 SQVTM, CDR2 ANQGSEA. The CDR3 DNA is TGCAGCGTATCCAGGGGTGGCACTGAAGCTTTCTTT. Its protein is CSVSRGGTEAFF.

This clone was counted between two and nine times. CDR3 sequence (DNA): TGCGCCAGCAGCCTTGCCAAGAGCTCCTACGAGCAGTACTTC. Translating it yields CASSLAKSSYEQYF. This chain uses TRBV4-1 with TRBJ2-5; D is uncertain. The J call may be wrong; the DNA end is better matched by TRBJ2-7. This CDR3 is 14 amino acids long. Germline CDR1 and CDR2: MGHRA and YSYEKL.

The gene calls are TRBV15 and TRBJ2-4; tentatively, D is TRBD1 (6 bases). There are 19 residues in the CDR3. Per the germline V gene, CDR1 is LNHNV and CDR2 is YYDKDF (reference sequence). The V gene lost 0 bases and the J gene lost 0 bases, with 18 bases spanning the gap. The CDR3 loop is CATSRERGGSELAKNIQYF. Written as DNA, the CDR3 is TGTGCCACCAGCAGAGAACGAGGGGGTAGCGAGCTAGCCAAAAACATTCAGTACTTC.